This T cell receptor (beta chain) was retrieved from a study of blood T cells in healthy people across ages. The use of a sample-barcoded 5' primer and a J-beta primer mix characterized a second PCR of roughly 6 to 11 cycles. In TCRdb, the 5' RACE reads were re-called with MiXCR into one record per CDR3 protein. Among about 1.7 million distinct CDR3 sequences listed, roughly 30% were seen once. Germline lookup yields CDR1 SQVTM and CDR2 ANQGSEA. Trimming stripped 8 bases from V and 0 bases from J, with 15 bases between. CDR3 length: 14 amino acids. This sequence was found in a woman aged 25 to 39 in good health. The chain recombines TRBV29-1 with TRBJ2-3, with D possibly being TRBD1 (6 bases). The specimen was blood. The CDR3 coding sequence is TGCAGCACCTACCCACAGGGAAGCACAGATACGCAGTATTTT. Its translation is CSTYPQGSTDTQYF.